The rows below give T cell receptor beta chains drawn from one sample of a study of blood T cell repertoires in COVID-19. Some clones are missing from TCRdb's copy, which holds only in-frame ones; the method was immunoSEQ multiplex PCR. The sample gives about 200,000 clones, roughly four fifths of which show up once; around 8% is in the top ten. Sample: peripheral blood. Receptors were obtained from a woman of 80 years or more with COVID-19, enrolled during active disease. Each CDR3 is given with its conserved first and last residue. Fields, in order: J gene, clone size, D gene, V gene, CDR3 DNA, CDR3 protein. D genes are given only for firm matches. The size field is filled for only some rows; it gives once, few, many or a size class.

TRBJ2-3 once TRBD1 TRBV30 TGTGCCTGTTATGGGTATGGGGACAGGGGCACAGATACGCAGTATTTT CACYGYGDRGTDTQYF
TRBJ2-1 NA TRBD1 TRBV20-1 TGCAGTGCTAGTGGAGGAGGGACAGGGAAGGGTGAGCAGTTCTTC CSASGGGTGKGEQFF
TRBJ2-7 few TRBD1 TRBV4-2 TGTGCCAGCAGCCAACGGGACAGGGGATCCTACGAGCAGTACTTC CASSQRDRGSYEQYF
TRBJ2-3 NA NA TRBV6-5 TGTGCCACCACGGGACAACCCACAGATACGCAGTATTTT CATTGQPTDTQYF
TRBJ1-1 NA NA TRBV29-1 TGCAGCGTTGATCGCCAGGCCAGTTTGAACACTGAAGCTTTCTTT CSVDRQASLNTEAFF
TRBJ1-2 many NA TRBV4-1 TGCGCCAGCAGCCAAGATCAGGGGACGTCTAACTATGGCTACACCTTC CASSQDQGTSNYGYTF
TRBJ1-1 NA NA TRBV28 TGTGCCAGCCGACGGGGGGGAATGAACACTGAAGCTTTCTTT CASRRGGMNTEAFF
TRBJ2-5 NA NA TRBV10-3 TGTGCCATCGCCGGGACAGCGGGCGAGACCCAGTACTTC CAIAGTAGETQYF
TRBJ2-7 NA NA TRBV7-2 TGTGCCAGCAACTTACGGCAACCGGGGAACTACGAGCAGTACTTC CASNLRQPGNYEQYF
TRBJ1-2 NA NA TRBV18 TGTGCCAGCACCCCCCAGGAAGGAAATGGCTACACCTTC CASTPQEGNGYTF
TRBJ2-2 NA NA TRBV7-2 TGTGCCAGCAGCATTCCCCCGGGGGAGCTGTTTTTT CASSIPPGELFF
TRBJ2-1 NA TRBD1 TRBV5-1 TGCGCCAGCAGCTTGGCTCGGACAGGGACGTACAATGAGCAGTTCTTC CASSLARTGTYNEQFF
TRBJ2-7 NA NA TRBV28 TGTGCCAGCAGCAGAATGGGAGTAGGAGCCTACGAGCAGTACTTC CASSRMGVGAYEQYF
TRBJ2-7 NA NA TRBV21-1 TGTGCCAGCAGCTTAAGAAGGGGGCCCGGGGGCGAGCAGTACTTC CASSLRRGPGGEQYF
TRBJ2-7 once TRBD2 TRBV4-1 TGCGCCAGCAGCCATTTGTCCGTCATACTAGCGGGGGGCGAGCAGTACTTC CASSHLSVILAGGEQYF
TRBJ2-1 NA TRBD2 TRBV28 TGTGCCAGCCTCGGGGGAGCGGGAGGGCCCTACAATGAGCAGTTCTTC CASLGGAGGPYNEQFF
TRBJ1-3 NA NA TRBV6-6 TGTGCCAGCAGTTACTCGAATGGAGGATCTGGAAACACCATATATTTT CASSYSNGGSGNTIYF
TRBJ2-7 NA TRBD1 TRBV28 TGTGCCAGCAGTTTAGGGACAGGGGCCCAGTACTTC CASSLGTGAQYF
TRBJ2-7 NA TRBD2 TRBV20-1 TGCAGTGCAAGTTCTAGCGGGAGTACGTACGAGCAGTACTTC CSASSSGSTYEQYF
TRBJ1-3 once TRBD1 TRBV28 TGTGCCAGCAGAACGACAGGGAGGGGAAACACCATATATTTT CASRTTGRGNTIYF
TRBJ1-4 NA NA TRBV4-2 TGTGCCAGCAGCCAAGGGGGGGAAGGAGAAAAACTGTTTTTT CASSQGGEGEKLFF
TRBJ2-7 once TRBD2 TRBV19 TGTGCCAGTAGTCCTTTGCGGGGGTTATACGAGCAGTACTTC CASSPLRGLYEQYF
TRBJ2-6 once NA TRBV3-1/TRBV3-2 TGTGCCAGCAGCGGAGGCGCTGGGGCCAACGTCCTGACTTTC CASSGGAGANVLTF
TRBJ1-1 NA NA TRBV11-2 TGTGCCAGCAGCTCCACAGACGACACTGAAGCTTTCTTT CASSSTDDTEAFF
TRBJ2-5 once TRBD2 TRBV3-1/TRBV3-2 TGTGCCAGCAGCGAGGTGACTAGCGGGGGGGCCCGAGAGACCCAGTACTTC CASSEVTSGGARETQYF
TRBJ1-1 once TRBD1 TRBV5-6 TGTGCCAGCAGCTTTGATCACAGGGGGGCTTTCTTT CASSFDHRGAFF
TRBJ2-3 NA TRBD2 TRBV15 TGTGCCACCAGCAGAGATCTGGCGGGAGGGCCGGATACGCAGTATTTT CATSRDLAGGPDTQYF
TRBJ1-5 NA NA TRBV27 TGTGCCAGCAGTTTATTGGCCAGTTATCAGCCCCAGCATTTT CASSLLASYQPQHF
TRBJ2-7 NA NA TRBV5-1 TGCGCCAGCGGCCCCATTGCAGGTACCTACGAGCAGTACTTC CASGPIAGTYEQYF
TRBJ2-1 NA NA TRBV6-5 TGTGCCAGCAGTTACTTTCAGGGGATACATGAGCAGTTCTTC CASSYFQGIHEQFF
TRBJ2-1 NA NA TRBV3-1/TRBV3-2 TGTGCCAGCAGCCAAGGTTTTCTCTCCTACAATGAGCAGTTCTTC CASSQGFLSYNEQFF
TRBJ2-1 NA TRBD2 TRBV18 TGTGCCAGCTCACCCTCCCCATCCGGGAGGGGCTCCTACAATGAGCAGTTCTTC CASSPSPSGRGSYNEQFF
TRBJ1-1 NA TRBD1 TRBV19 TGTGCCAGTAGTACCCTCCCGGGACAGGCCCCTGGCGGCACTGAAGCTTTCTTT CASSTLPGQAPGGTEAFF
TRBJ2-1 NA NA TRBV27 TGTGCCAGCAGTTTATTGTTAGTGTTCTTC CASSLLLVFF
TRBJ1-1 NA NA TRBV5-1 TGCGCCAGCAGCTTGGGCCTGGGGGGATTGAACACTGAAGCTTTCTTT CASSLGLGGLNTEAFF
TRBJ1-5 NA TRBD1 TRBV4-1 TGCGCCAGCAGCCCGGACAGGCCAAATAGCAATCAGCCCCAGCATTTT CASSPDRPNSNQPQHF
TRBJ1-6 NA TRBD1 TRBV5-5 TGTGCCAGCCGGCGGACAGGCGGGAATTCACCCCTCCACTTT CASRRTGGNSPLHF
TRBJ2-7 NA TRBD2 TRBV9 TGTGCCAGCAGCCCCCGCGGGGGGGGGTCGGGGCAGTACTTC CASSPRGGGSGQYF
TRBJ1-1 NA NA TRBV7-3 TGTGCCAGCAGCTCGTCGGGTGGGAACACTGAAGCTTTCTTT CASSSSGGNTEAFF
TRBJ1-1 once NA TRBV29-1 TGCAGCGTCCAGGGAGGCAGGAGGTCCACTGAAGCTTTCTTT CSVQGGRRSTEAFF
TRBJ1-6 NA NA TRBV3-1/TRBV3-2 TGTGCCAGCAGCCAAACCCCCGGAGATTCACCCCTCCACTTT CASSQTPGDSPLHF
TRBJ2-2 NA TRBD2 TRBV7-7 TGTGCTAGCGGGACTCCCACCGGGGAGCTGTTTTTT CASGTPTGELFF
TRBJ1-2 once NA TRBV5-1 TGCGCCAGCAGCCCTGGGGGCGGCAACTATGGCTACACCTTC CASSPGGGNYGYTF
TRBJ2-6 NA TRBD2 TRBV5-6 TGTGCCAGCAGCTCCCTAGGGGTAGCGGGGGGGGCTGGGGCCAACGTCCTGACTTTC CASSSLGVAGGAGANVLTF
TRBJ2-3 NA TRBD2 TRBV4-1 TGCGCCAGCAGCCAAGCCCTAGCGGGAGGGCTTCAAGATACGCAGTATTTT CASSQALAGGLQDTQYF
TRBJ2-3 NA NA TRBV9 TGTGCCAGCAGCGCCGGAACAGGGCGAGCGGATACGCAGTATTTT CASSAGTGRADTQYF
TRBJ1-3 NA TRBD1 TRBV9 TGTGCCAGCAGCGTAGATCAGGGGGGATCTGGAAACACCATATATTTT CASSVDQGGSGNTIYF
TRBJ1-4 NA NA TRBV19 TGTGCCAGTAGTATGTCAGCAACTAATGAAAAACTGTTTTTT CASSMSATNEKLFF
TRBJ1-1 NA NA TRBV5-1 TGCGCCAGCAGCTCCCAAGGGGGAAACACTGAAGCTTTCTTT CASSSQGGNTEAFF
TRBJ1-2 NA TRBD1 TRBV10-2 TGCGCCAGCACCCCCGGACAGGCCCTCTCTAACTATGGCTACACCTTC CASTPGQALSNYGYTF
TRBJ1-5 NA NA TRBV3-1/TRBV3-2 TGTGCCAGCAGCCAAGGGAGAGGGCCCGGCAATCAGCCCCAGCATTTT CASSQGRGPGNQPQHF
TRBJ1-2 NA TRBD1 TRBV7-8 TGTGCCAGCAGCTTAGTACAGGGGGCAAGCGGCTACACCTTC CASSLVQGASGYTF
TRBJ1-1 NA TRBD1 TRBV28 TGTGCCAGCAGGAACAGGGGGTCGTCGAGCACTGAAGCTTTCTTT CASRNRGSSSTEAFF
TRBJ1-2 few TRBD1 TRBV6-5 TGTGCCAGCAGTTATGGGGACAGGTTCTATGGCTACACCTTC CASSYGDRFYGYTF
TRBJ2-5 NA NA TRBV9 TGTGCCAGCAGCGTATTAGACTTCCGAGGGACCCAGTACTTC CASSVLDFRGTQYF
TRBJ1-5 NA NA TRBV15 TGTGCCACCAGCAGGAGGGGCAATCAGCCCCAGCATTTT CATSRRGNQPQHF
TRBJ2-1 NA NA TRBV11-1 TGTGCCAGCAGCATCCGACAGTCGAGCTCCTACAATGAGCAGTTCTTC CASSIRQSSSYNEQFF
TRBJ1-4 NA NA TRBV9 TGTGCCAGCAGCGTAGAGGCCGGAGACGGGACTCCCGGACGTGAAAAACTGTTTTTT CASSVEAGDGTPGREKLFF
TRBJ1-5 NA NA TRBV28 TGTGCCAGCAGCCCTTATCAGCCCCAGCATTTT CASSPYQPQHF
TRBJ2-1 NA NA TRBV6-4 TGTGCCAGCAGTGCTGCCTATAGCTCCTACAATGAGCAGTTCTTC CASSAAYSSYNEQFF